Presented here are 32 T cell receptor beta chains from one specimen sequenced in a study of OX40 agonist ivuxolimab in advanced cancers. The data were produced by immunoSEQ multiplex PCR, yet TCRdb's version contains in-frame clones alone and is incomplete. The sample shows tens of thousands of clones, 75% to 95% of them seen only once. The sequencing here drew on CD4+ or CD8+ T cells sorted from blood, taken in a trial of the OX40 agonist ivuxolimab. Receptor source: an adult with an advanced solid tumor such as melanoma, head and neck, liver or kidney cancer.

The rearrangement uses TRBV7-9 and TRBJ2-1; 9 bases fit TRBD2. The CDR3 has 16 amino acids. Trimming cost V 4 bases and J 6 bases; bases outside gene matches: 10. The germline V gene encodes CDR1 SEHNR and CDR2 FQNEAQ (reference sequence). The CDR3, as DNA: TGTGCCAGCAGCTCCCCCGGGCGGGGACTAGCCAATGAGCAGTTCTTC. It specifies CASSSPGRGLANEQFF.

As to this clone: The junction departs from germline at one end; a sequencing error may be responsible. The chain recombines TRBV7-7 with TRBJ2-7; D gene uncertain. Germline CDR1 SSHAT, CDR2 FNYEAQ (reference sequence). This CDR3 comprises 13 residues. Here the CDR3 reads CASSFNPLYEQYF. The CDR3 nucleotides are TGTGCTAGCAGCTTTAATCCACTTTACGAGCAGTACTTC. Complete variable domain (other parts from reference TRBV7-7 and TRBJ2-7): GAGVSQSPRYKVTKRGQDVTLRCDPISSHATLYWYQQALGQGPEFLTYFNYEAQPDKSGLPSDRFSAERPEGSISTLTIQRTEQRDSAMYRCASSFNPLYEQYFGPGTRLTVT.

This chain uses TRBV7-9 with TRBJ2-2; 8 positions agree with TRBD1. The CDR3 is 14 residues long. Germline loops: CDR1 SEHNR, CDR2 FQNEAQ (reference sequence). V trimming: 11 bases; J trimming: 2 bases; junction bases outside the gene matches: 7. The CDR3 loop reads CASSDRENTGELFF. CDR3 DNA sequence: TGTGCCTCCTCGGACAGGGAAAACACCGGGGAGCTGTTTTTT.

The chain uses TRBV13 and TRBJ2-5, with D possibly TRBD2 on 7 matching bases. V was clipped by 4 bases and J by 1 base, with 22 bases between them. The CDR3 runs 18 residues. Germline V gene sequence: CDR1 PRHDT, CDR2 FYEKMQ (reference sequence). The CDR3 spells CASSSRLQGGGLQETQYF. The CDR3 DNA reads as TGTGCCAGCAGCTCCCGACTACAAGGGGGGGGGCTCCAAGAGACCCAGTACTTC.

This chain joins TRBV4-1 and TRBJ2-3; 7 bases agree with TRBD2. The germline gives CDR1 MGHRA, CDR2 YSYEKL. This CDR3 region has 15 residues. The V segment lost 4 bases and the J segment 0 bases; nucleotides outside the gene matches: 4. In nucleotides, the CDR3 is TGCGCCAGCAGCCGCTTAGCGGGTAGCACAGATACGCAGTATTTT. This codes for CASSRLAGSTDTQYF.

CDR3 in DNA: TGCGCCAGCAGCCAAAGACTAGCGGGGGTGGCCTACGAGCAGTACTTC. Translating it yields CASSQRLAGVAYEQYF. This rearrangement joins TRBV4-1 to TRBJ2-7, with TRBD2 matching 12 bases. This CDR3 contains 16 residues. The V segment lost 2 bases and the J segment 2 bases; nucleotides outside the gene matches: 4. Per the germline V gene, CDR1 is MGHRA and CDR2 is YSYEKL.

The chain combines TRBV13 with TRBJ2-7; D may be TRBD1 or TRBD2 (6 bases each). The germline V gene encodes CDR1 PRHDT and CDR2 FYEKMQ (reference sequence). With 5 bases removed from V and 3 bases from J, the gap between germline ends came to 14 bases. The CDR3 loop spans 14 amino acids. The CDR3 here is CASSHTGRRYEQYF. The CDR3 bases are TGTGCCAGCAGCCATACAGGGAGGCGCTACGAGCAGTACTTC.

The chain joins TRBV7-6 to TRBJ1-4; 7 bases are a match to TRBD1. Germline V gives CDR1 SGHVS, CDR2 FNYEAQ. The ends lost 5 bases at V and 3 bases at J; junction bases unmatched: 3. This CDR3 spans 14 amino acids. CDR3 loop: CASSRGQPNEKLFF. The CDR3 nucleotides are TGTGCCAGCAGCCGGGGACAGCCTAATGAAAAACTGTTTTTT.

The chain is built from TRBV30 and TRBJ2-1; 7 nucleotides line up with TRBD1. Losses at the gene ends were 3 bases for V and 3 bases for J; bases not matched to a gene: 2. This CDR3 has 13 amino acids. Germline-derived CDR1 and CDR2 are GTSNPN and SVGIG (reference sequence). CDR3 loop: CAWRDRVYNEQFF. Written as DNA, the CDR3 is TGTGCCTGGAGAGACAGGGTCTACAATGAGCAGTTCTTC.

This rearrangement joins TRBV6-5 to TRBJ1-2; D possibly corresponds to TRBD1 (5 bases). The germline V gene has CDR1 MNHEY and CDR2 SVGAGI. V was cut by 0 bases and J by 6 bases, with 8 bases left in between. CDR3 length: 13 amino acids. The CDR3 nucleotides read TGTGCCAGCAGTTACTCAGGGGCCGATGGCTACACCTTC. Its translation is CASSYSGADGYTF.

The CDR3 region has the DNA TGTGCCAGCAGCCGATACGGACTAGCGGCACAAGAGACCCAGTACTTC. Its protein product is CASSRYGLAAQETQYF. V is TRBV7-2 and J is TRBJ2-5; TRBD2 aligns across 10 bases. The CDR3 is made up of 16 amino acids. The V segment lost 5 bases and the J segment 2 bases; nucleotides outside the gene matches: 8. The germline CDR1 and CDR2 sequences are SGHTA and FQGNSA.

The CDR3 nucleotides read TGTGCCAGCAGTCGACAGGAGGTCCGGACTACACCATACGAGCAGTACTTC. Translated: CASSRQEVRTTPYEQYF. The chain uses TRBV2 and TRBJ2-5, with D tentatively TRBD1 or TRBD2 (6 bases each). The end of the DNA fits TRBJ2-7 better, so the J call may be wrong. Germline assignment: CDR1 SNHLY and CDR2 FYNNEI. This CDR3 contains 17 residues.

The chain couples TRBV6-1 to TRBJ1-2; 12 positions match TRBD1. CDR3 length: 16 amino acids. The J segment lost 8 bases and the V segment lost 2 bases, leaving 9 bases of the junction unmatched. Looked up from germline, CDR1 is MNHNS and CDR2 is SASEGT. For the CDR3, the DNA is TGTGCCAGCAGTGAATGGGGGACAGGGGGCTCGGGAGGCTACACCTTC. This encodes CASSEWGTGGSGGYTF.

The gene calls are TRBV6-6 and TRBJ2-7; D unresolved. The V gene lost 2 bases and the J gene lost 5 bases, with 16 bases spanning the gap. The germline CDR1 and CDR2 sequences are MNHNY and SVGAGI (reference sequence). The CDR3 runs to 15 residues. CDR3 region: CASSYVQQIQDEQYF. The DNA for the CDR3 is TGTGCCAGCAGTTACGTCCAGCAAATCCAGGACGAGCAGTACTTC.

The J gene is TRBJ1-2, the V gene TRBV11-2; D may be TRBD1 (5 bases). V gave up 0 bases and J gave up 8 bases, with 16 bases separating them. The CDR3 covers 15 residues. Germline assignment: CDR1 SGHAT and CDR2 FQNNGV. CDR3 in amino acids: CASSLEPGLPDGYTF. CDR3 DNA sequence: TGTGCCAGCAGCTTAGAACCGGGACTCCCGGACGGCTACACCTTC.

This rearrangement joins TRBV19 to TRBJ1-1; D remains unclear. Trimming stripped 0 bases from V and 4 bases from J, with 12 bases between. The CDR3 loop spans 15 amino acids. CDR1 and CDR2 (germline): LNHDA, SQIVND (reference sequence). The CDR3 DNA sequence: TGTGCCAGTAGTATAGACGAGGGAGGCAGCACTGAAGCTTTCTTT. Amino acids: CASSIDEGGSTEAFF.

The chain couples TRBV11-1 to TRBJ1-1, with 9 nucleotides matching TRBD1. CDR1 and CDR2 from the germline V gene are SGHAT and FQDESV (reference sequence). The V gene end was trimmed by 5 bases and the J gene end by 5 bases; junction bases not matched to a gene: 6. The CDR3 is 14 residues long. The CDR3 DNA is TGTGCCAGCAGCCCGACAGGGGGAGTGACTGAAGCTTTCTTT. Encoded protein: CASSPTGGVTEAFF.

The chain is built from TRBV19 and TRBJ2-7; D is unresolved. Germline lookup yields CDR1 LNHDA and CDR2 SQIVND (reference sequence). The CDR3 loop spans 11 amino acids. V dropped 10 bases and J dropped 5 bases, with 12 bases sitting between them. The CDR3 region is CATTLGHEQYF. The CDR3 nucleotides are TGTGCCACTACCCTAGGGCACGAGCAGTACTTC.

This chain joins TRBV10-3 and TRBJ1-5; no clear D. The CDR3 spans 14 residues. With 2 bases removed from V and 0 bases from J, the gap between germline ends came to 5 bases. The germline CDR1 and CDR2 sequences are ENHRY and SYGVKD. CDR3 in DNA: TGTGCCATCAGTGAGGGCTATAGCAATCAGCCCCAGCATTTT. Encoded protein: CAISEGYSNQPQHF.

The CDR3 protein is CASSDARDSYSYEQYF. Written as DNA, the CDR3 is TGTGCCAGCAGCGACGCCCGGGACAGCTATTCCTACGAGCAGTACTTC. The chain recombines TRBV7-9 with TRBJ2-7; 7 bases are shared with TRBD1. The germline V gene has CDR1 SEHNR and CDR2 FQNEAQ (reference sequence). CDR3 length: 16 amino acids. With 5 bases clipped from V and 1 base from J, the junction kept 11 bases outside the gene matches.

This clone occurred once. The V and J genes are TRBV30 and TRBJ1-1; D gene unclear. The CDR3 loop spans 10 amino acids. V was clipped by 5 bases and J by 1 base, with 2 bases between them. From germline, CDR1 is GTSNPN and CDR2 SVGIG (reference sequence). For the CDR3, the DNA is TGTGCCTGGGGGAACACTGAAGCTTTCTTT. Its protein is CAWGNTEAFF. The full variable domain, with the rest looked up from reference TRBV30 and TRBJ1-1, is SQTIHQWPATLVQPVGSPLSLECTVEGTSNPNLYWYRQAAGRGLQLLFYSVGIGQISSEVPQNLSASRPQDRQFILSSKKLLLSDSGFYLCAWGNTEAFFGQGTRLTVV.

J is TRBJ1-2 and V is TRBV5-1, with a tentative D call TRBD1 (5 bases). V was trimmed by 3 bases and J by 4 bases, leaving 16 bases between them. Germline-derived CDR1 and CDR2 are SGHRS and YFSETQ. This CDR3 is 15 amino acids long. This CDR3 reads CASSYSGQGGYGYTF. DNA of the CDR3: TGCGCCAGCAGCTACAGTGGCCAGGGTGGCTATGGCTACACCTTC.

CDR3 loop: CASSQVKLREAFF. For the CDR3, the DNA is TGCGCCAGCAGTCAAGTAAAGCTCCGTGAAGCTTTCTTT. The V and J genes are TRBV23-1 and TRBJ1-1, with D uncertain. TRBV23-1 is classed as an ORF, of uncertain function. The V end was cut by 2 bases, the J end by 7 bases, with 11 bases between. The CDR3 extends over 13 amino acids.

The V call is TRBV7-8, the J call TRBJ1-5, with no clear D. Germline V CDR1 and CDR2: SGHVS, FQNEAQ. The length of the CDR3 is 17 residues. Trimming took off 7 bases at V and 0 bases at J, with 19 bases between the two ends. CDR3 region: CASTLGGSRYSNQPQHF. CDR3 bases: TGTGCCAGCACCCTAGGAGGTTCCAGATATAGCAATCAGCCCCAGCATTTT.

This chain joins TRBV5-1 and TRBJ2-5, with D uncertain. The germline V gene has CDR1 SGHRS and CDR2 YFSETQ. The V end lost 1 base, the J end lost 1 base, and 8 bases lay between the germline ends. This CDR3 spans 14 amino acids. As DNA, the CDR3 is TGCGCCAGCAGCTTGTTCGTCAGCCAAGAGACCCAGTACTTC. This gives the protein CASSLFVSQETQYF.

This clone is a singleton in its sample. The gene calls are TRBV7-8 and TRBJ2-1, with no clear D. The CDR3 is made up of 13 amino acids. In germline, CDR1 is SGHVS, CDR2 FQNEAQ. Trimming shortened V by 4 bases and J by 6 bases, and 10 bases separated the two germline ends. For the CDR3, the DNA is TGTGCCAGCAGCTCCCTGGCGGTCAATGAGCAGTTCTTC. It codes for CASSSLAVNEQFF.

This rearrangement joins TRBV7-9 to TRBJ1-6, with D hard to call. Trimming removed 5 bases from V and 5 bases from J, with 10 bases in between. In germline, CDR1 is SEHNR, CDR2 FQNEAQ (reference sequence). The CDR3 sequence is 14 residues long. This chain's CDR3 is CASSRSGDNSPLHF. The CDR3 DNA reads as TGTGCCAGCAGCCGCAGTGGGGATAATTCACCCCTCCACTTT.

This chain connects TRBV30 to TRBJ2-1, with D perhaps given as TRBD1 or TRBD2 (5 bases each). V was cut by 6 bases and J by 3 bases, with 18 bases left in between. This CDR3 has 15 amino acids. Germline V lookup: CDR1 GTSNPN, CDR2 SVGIG (reference sequence). CDR3 residues: CACDSGTAVYNEQFF. The CDR3 DNA is TGTGCCTGTGATTCTGGGACGGCCGTCTACAATGAGCAGTTCTTC.

This rearrangement joins TRBV5-6 to TRBJ1-1, with 9 bases identical to TRBD1. Germline trimming cut 0 bases from V and 0 bases from J; bases unmatched to any gene: 3. Germline V gives CDR1 SGHDT, CDR2 YYEEEE. This CDR3 is built from 16 residues. The CDR3 region has the DNA TGTGCCAGCAGCTTGGGACAGGGGGATTTGAACACTGAAGCTTTCTTT. Encoded protein: CASSLGQGDLNTEAFF.

This chain links TRBV19 with TRBJ2-7; the match to TRBD1 covers 7 bases. From germline, CDR1 is LNHDA and CDR2 SQIVND (reference sequence). Trimming cost V 3 bases and J 5 bases; bases outside gene matches: 10. This CDR3 is built from 15 residues. This chain's CDR3 is CASSIRQGLNDEQYF. DNA of the CDR3: TGTGCCAGTAGTATCCGACAGGGATTGAACGACGAGCAGTACTTC.

This clone was observed a single time. The J gene is TRBJ2-7, the V gene TRBV5-4; the D gene could be TRBD1 or TRBD2 (5 bases each). V lost 4 bases and J 4 bases, leaving 15 bases between the germline ends. This CDR3 region has 14 residues. Looked up from germline, CDR1 is SGHNT and CDR2 is YYREEE (reference sequence). CDR3 sequence (DNA): TGTGCCAGCAGCAGATGGGACGGGATATACGAGCAGTACTTC. This codes for CASSRWDGIYEQYF.

This sequence joins TRBV11-2 and TRBJ2-7; D ambiguous. Deletions cut 5 bases from V and 0 bases from J, with 2 bases between. The germline V gene encodes CDR1 SGHAT and CDR2 FQNNGV. CDR3 length: 11 amino acids. Here the CDR3 reads CASSISYEQYF. The CDR3 DNA is TGTGCCAGCAGCATCTCCTACGAGCAGTACTTC.